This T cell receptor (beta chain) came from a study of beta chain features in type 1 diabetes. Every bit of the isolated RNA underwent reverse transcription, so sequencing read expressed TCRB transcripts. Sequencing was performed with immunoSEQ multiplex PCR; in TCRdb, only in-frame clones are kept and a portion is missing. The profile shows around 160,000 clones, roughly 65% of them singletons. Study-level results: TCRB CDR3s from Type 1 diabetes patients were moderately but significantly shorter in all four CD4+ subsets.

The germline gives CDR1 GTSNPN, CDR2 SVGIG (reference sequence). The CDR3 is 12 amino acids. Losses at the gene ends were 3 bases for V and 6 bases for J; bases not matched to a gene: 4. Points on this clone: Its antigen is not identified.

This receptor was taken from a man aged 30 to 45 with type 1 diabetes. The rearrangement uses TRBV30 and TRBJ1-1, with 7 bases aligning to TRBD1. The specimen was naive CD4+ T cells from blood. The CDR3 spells CAWRQGFSEAFF. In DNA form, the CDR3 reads TGTGCCTGGAGACAGGGGTTCTCTGAAGCTTTCTTT.